Here is one T cell receptor beta chain with its context. The ends were cut back, 5 bases at V and 3 bases at J, with 14 bases in the middle. The germline V gene encodes CDR1 SQVTM and CDR2 ANQGSEA. The length of the CDR3 is 14 residues. Multiple V-beta primers and a C-beta primer amplified TCRB from RNA. MiXCR, applied by TCRdb to the multiplex PCR reads, yields one record per CDR3 protein. The table lists 25,000 to 40,000 distinct CDR3 sequences, more than 55% of them singletons. This sample is part of a study of tumor-infiltrating lymphocytes in glioblastoma multiforme. The sequence came from a male donor with glioblastoma. Sequencing was done on a sample of brain tumor tissue. The V and J genes are TRBV29-1 and TRBJ2-1; no firm D call. In nucleotides, the CDR3 is TGCAGCGTTCCTAACCCAGAAGGCTACAATGAGCAGTTCTTC. Protein product: CSVPNPEGYNEQFF.